A single TCR beta chain is shown here with its context. No antigen is known for it. The sample is drawn from a study of a mutant IDH1 vaccine in newly diagnosed glioma. Across the whole study: Most had both radiotherapy and temozolomide beforehand; others had only one. Study outcomes and limitations: Immune responses induced by the vaccine were seen in roughly 93% of patients, spanning multiple MHC alleles.

Profiling relied on immunoSEQ multiplex PCR, and the TCRdb table lists in-frame clones only, not all of them. The table has fewer than 70,000 clones, approximately 80% seen once. Time point noted: week 11, during vaccination. With topical imiquimod, each dose of the vaccine consisted of 300 ug of mutant IDH1 20-mer peptide. This CDR3 has 12 residues. Trimming took off 5 bases at V and 8 bases at J, with 12 bases between the two ends. The V gene's germline CDR1 is SNHLY and CDR2 FYNNEI. The material was PBMCs, obtained from a glioma patient whose treatment included an IDH1 peptide vaccine. This TCR derives from a man aged 25-45 years with glioma. The chain is built from TRBV2 and TRBJ1-2, with a tentative D call TRBD1 (6 bases). The CDR3 bases are TGTGCCAGCAGTTTTTACAGGGAAGGCTACACCTTC. As protein: CASSFYREGYTF.